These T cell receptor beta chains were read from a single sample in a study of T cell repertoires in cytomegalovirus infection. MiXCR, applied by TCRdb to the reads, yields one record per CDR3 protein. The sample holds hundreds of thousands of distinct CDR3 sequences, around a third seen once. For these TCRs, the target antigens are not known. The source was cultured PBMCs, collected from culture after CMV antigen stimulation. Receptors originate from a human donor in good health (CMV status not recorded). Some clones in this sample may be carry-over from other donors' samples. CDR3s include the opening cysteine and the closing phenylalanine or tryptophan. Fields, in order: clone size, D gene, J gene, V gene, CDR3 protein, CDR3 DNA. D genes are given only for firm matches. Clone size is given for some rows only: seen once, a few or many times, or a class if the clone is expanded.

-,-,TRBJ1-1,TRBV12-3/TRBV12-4,CASTLDMNTEAFF,TGTGCCAGCACCTTAGATATGAACACTGAAGCTTTCTTT
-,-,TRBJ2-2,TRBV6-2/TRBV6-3,CASSPDYTGELFF,TGTGCCAGCAGTCCCGATTACACCGGGGAGCTGTTTTTT
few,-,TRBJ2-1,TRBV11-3,CASSLRLSSGVNEQFF,TGTGCCAGCAGCCTGCGACTTAGCTCAGGGGTTAATGAGCAGTTCTTC
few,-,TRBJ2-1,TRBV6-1,CASSEPGGTNEQFF,TGTGCCAGCAGTGAACCTGGAGGAACTAATGAGCAGTTCTTC
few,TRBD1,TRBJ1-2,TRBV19,CASTIPGQGRYGYTF,TGTGCCAGTACCATCCCGGGACAGGGCCGCTATGGCTACACCTTC
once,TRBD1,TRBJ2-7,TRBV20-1,CSAGGTGAYEQYF,TGCAGTGCTGGGGGGACAGGGGCCTACGAGCAGTACTTC
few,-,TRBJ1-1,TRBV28,CASSSFSRGRFGMNTEAFF,TGTGCCAGCAGTTCGTTTAGCCGCGGGAGATTTGGAATGAACACTGAAGCTTTCTTT
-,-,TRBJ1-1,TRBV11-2,CASSLDVGSTEAFF,TGTGCCAGCAGCTTAGATGTGGGAAGCACTGAAGCTTTCTTT
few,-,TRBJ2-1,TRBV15,CATSGGGRGNEQFF,TGTGCCACCAGCGGTGGGGGGAGGGGGAATGAGCAGTTCTTC
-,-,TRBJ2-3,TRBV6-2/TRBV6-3,CASSYSIFDTQYF,TGTGCCAGCAGTTACTCGATATTCGATACGCAGTATTTT
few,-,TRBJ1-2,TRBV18,CASSLYDRTYGYTF,TGTGCCAGCTCACTCTATGACAGGACCTATGGCTACACCTTC
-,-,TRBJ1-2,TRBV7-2,CASSLVGLGTFGYTF,TGTGCCAGCAGCTTAGTGGGTTTGGGGACTTTTGGCTACACCTTC
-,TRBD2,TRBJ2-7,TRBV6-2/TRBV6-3,CASSPFAGVREQYF,TGTGCCAGCAGTCCTTTCGCGGGAGTTCGTGAGCAGTACTTC
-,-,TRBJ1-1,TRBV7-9,CASSLTQANTEAFF,TGTGCCAGCAGCCTTACACAGGCGAACACTGAAGCTTTCTTT
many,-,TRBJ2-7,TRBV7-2,CASSIIVYEQYF,TGTGCCAGCAGTATAATAGTCTACGAGCAGTACTTC
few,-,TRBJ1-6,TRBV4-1,CASSSLGRSSYNSPLHF,TGCGCCAGCAGCTCCCTGGGGAGGAGCTCCTATAATTCACCCCTCCACTTT
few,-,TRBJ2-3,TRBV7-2,CASSLVIQTQYF,TGTGCCAGCAGCTTAGTTATCCAGACGCAGTATTTT
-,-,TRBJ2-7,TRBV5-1,CASRGEQQAYEQYF,TGCGCCAGCAGAGGAGAACAGCAAGCCTACGAGCAGTACTTC
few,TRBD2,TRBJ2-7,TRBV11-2,CASSPIKRLANYEQYF,TGTGCCAGCAGCCCCATCAAAAGACTAGCGAACTACGAGCAGTACTTC
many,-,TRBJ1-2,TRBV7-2,CASSLQSSPRYTF,TGTGCCAGCAGCTTACAATCTAGTCCGCGCTACACCTTC
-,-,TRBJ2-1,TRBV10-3,CAISEKGPGWEQFF,TGTGCCATCAGTGAGAAAGGCCCCGGGTGGGAGCAGTTCTTC
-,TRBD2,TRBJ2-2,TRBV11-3,CASSKRLAGGELFF,TGTGCCAGCAGCAAACGACTAGCAGGCGGGGAGCTGTTTTTT
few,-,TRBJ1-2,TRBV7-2,CASSLVAIPGTGKGYGYTF,TGTGCCAGCAGCTTAGTAGCAATTCCAGGGACGGGTAAAGGCTATGGCTACACCTTC
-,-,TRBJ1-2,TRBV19,CATGKSYGYTF,TGTGCCACCGGGAAGAGCTATGGCTACACCTTC
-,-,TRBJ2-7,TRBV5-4,CASSAAGAPYEQYF,TGTGCCAGCAGCGCTGCCGGGGCTCCCTACGAGCAGTACTTC
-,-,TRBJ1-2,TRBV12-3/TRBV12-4,CASTGPSGYTF,TGTGCCAGCACGGGCCCCTCTGGCTACACCTTC
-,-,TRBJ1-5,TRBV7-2,CASSGPGGLAQHF,TGTGCCAGCAGCGGGCCGGGGGGTTTGGCCCAGCATTTT
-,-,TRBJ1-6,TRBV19,CASTGQLGSPLHF,TGTGCCAGTACCGGACAGCTTGGTTCACCCCTCCACTTT
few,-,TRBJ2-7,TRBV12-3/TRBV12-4,CASTMGSHEQYF,TGTGCCAGCACCATGGGGTCCCACGAGCAGTACTTC
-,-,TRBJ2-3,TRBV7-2,CASSLRGGAGDTQYF,TGTGCCAGCAGCTTAAGGGGGGGGGCTGGAGATACGCAGTATTTT
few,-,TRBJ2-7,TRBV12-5,CASGSPYRVNNEQYF,TGTGCTAGTGGTTCCCCCTACAGGGTGAATAACGAGCAGTACTTC
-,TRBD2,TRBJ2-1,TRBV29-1,CSVEGGGSYNEQFF,TGCAGCGTTGAAGGCGGGGGTTCCTACAATGAGCAGTTCTTC
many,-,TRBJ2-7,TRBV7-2,CASSSTAGQGGYEQYF,TGTGCCAGCAGCTCTACTGCGGGCCAGGGTGGCTACGAGCAGTACTTC
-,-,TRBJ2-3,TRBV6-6,CASKGGASTDTQYF,TGTGCCAGCAAGGGGGGAGCTAGCACAGATACGCAGTATTTT
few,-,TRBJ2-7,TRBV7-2,CASCQRPGSSYEQYF,TGTGCCAGCTGCCAAAGACCGGGTAGCTCCTACGAGCAGTACTTC
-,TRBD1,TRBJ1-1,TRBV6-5,CASSYPGGDREAFF,TGTGCCAGCAGTTACCCAGGGGGGGATAGGGAAGCTTTCTTT
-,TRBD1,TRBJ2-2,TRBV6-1,CASSPPGQGFDTGELFF,TGTGCCAGCAGTCCTCCGGGACAGGGGTTTGACACCGGGGAGCTGTTTTTT
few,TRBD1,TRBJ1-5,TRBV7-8,CASSPRGTGLRGQHF,TGTGCCAGCAGCCCCCGTGGGACAGGCCTCCGTGGCCAGCATTTT
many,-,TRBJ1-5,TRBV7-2,CASSSGALNQPQHF,TGTGCCAGCAGCTCCGGGGCCCTCAATCAGCCCCAGCATTTT
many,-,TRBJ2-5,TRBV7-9,CASSPGLRETQYF,TGTGCCAGCAGCCCGGGACTGCGCGAGACCCAGTACTTC
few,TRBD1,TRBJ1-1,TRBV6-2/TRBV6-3,CASSYKIYTGAEAFF,TGTGCCAGCAGTTACAAAATTTACACAGGGGCTGAAGCTTTCTTT
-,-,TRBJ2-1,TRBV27,CASSFYTGAGNEQFF,TGTGCCAGCAGTTTCTACACAGGGGCGGGAAATGAGCAGTTCTTC
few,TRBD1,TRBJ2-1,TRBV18,CASSPSTGTDNEQFF,TGTGCCAGCTCACCTTCGACCGGGACAGACAATGAGCAGTTCTTC
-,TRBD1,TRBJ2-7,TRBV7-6,CASSSSGTAAYEQYF,TGTGCCAGCAGCTCGTCCGGGACAGCAGCCTACGAGCAGTACTTC
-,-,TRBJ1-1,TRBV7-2,CASSLVRQYTEAFF,TGTGCCAGCAGCTTAGTTAGACAATATACTGAAGCTTTCTTT
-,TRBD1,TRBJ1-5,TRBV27,CASSPSDRVGQPQHF,TGTGCCAGCAGTCCCTCAGACAGGGTGGGTCAGCCCCAGCATTTT